Below, 23 T cell receptor beta chains from the same sample are listed, as sequenced in a study of graft-versus-host responses after intestinal transplantation. Graft-derived tissue was subjected to processing to liberate intraepithelial and lamina propria lymphocytes. Method: immunoSEQ multiplex PCR; TCRdb's copy keeps in-frame clones and lacks some. The sample records approximately 16,000 clones, just under 70% being singletons. Material: ileum tissue, obtained around 690 days after intestinal transplantation. These receptors all stem from a human patient who received an intestinal transplant, so some T cells may come from the graft donor.

The chain uses TRBV7-9 and TRBJ1-1; D remains unclear. The CDR3 covers 13 residues. Germline-derived CDR1 and CDR2 are SEHNR and FQNEAQ (reference sequence). Trimming removed 1 base at V and 10 bases at J, with 13 bases between. The CDR3 loop reads CASSLGQAEGAFF. CDR3 coding DNA: TGTGCCAGCAGCTTAGGGCAGGCCGAGGGAGCTTTCTTT.

The chain joins TRBV13 to TRBJ2-7, with D possibly being TRBD1 (5 bases). CDR3 size: 13 residues. V was shortened by 4 bases and J by 3 bases, with 10 bases between the two germline ends. Germline CDR1 is PRHDT and CDR2 is FYEKMQ (reference sequence). CDR3 bases: TGTGCCAGCAGCTCGACAGTAAACTACGAGCAGTACTTC. Its protein product is CASSSTVNYEQYF.

This clone ranks as large. One junction end disagrees with the germline gene, perhaps due to a read error. The rearrangement links TRBV11-2 to TRBJ1-3; D is undetermined. This CDR3 region has 11 residues. Germline-derived CDR1 and CDR2 are SGHAT and FQNNGV. CDR3 region: CPRTRGNTIYF. In DNA, the CDR3 is TGCCCCAGAACCCGCGGAAACACCATATATTTT.

Details on this clone: This may come from a read error, since a much larger clone is one base off. The chain joins TRBV30 to TRBJ2-3; 7 bases are a match to TRBD2. This CDR3 has 14 residues. Per the germline V gene, CDR1 is GTSNPN and CDR2 is SVGIG (reference sequence). The CDR3 spells CAWSQLASTDTLYF. CDR3 nucleotide sequence: TGTGCCTGGAGCCAACTAGCGTCGACAGATACGCTGTATTTT. Full variable domain (remainder filled in from reference TRBV30 and TRBJ2-3): SQTIHQWPATLVQPVGSPLSLECTVEGTSNPNLYWYRQAAGRGLQLLFYSVGIGQISSEVPQNLSASRPQDRQFILSSKKLLLSDSGFYLCAWSQLASTDTLYFGPGTRLTVL.

The chain carries TRBV28 and TRBJ2-3; no clear D. The germline V gene has CDR1 MDHEN and CDR2 SYDVKM. The CDR3 has 11 amino acids. Deletions cut 3 bases from V and 5 bases from J, with 3 bases between. The CDR3 bases are TGTGCCAGCAGTTTTGGAGATACGCAGTATTTT. Translating it yields CASSFGDTQYF.

The V gene is TRBV9, the J gene TRBJ2-5; D is uncertain. The DNA end favors TRBJ2-7, so the J call may be wrong. There are 13 residues in the CDR3. Per the germline V gene, CDR1 is SGDLS and CDR2 is YYNGEE. This CDR3 is CASSVGPLYEQYF. The CDR3 DNA sequence: TGTGCCAGCAGCGTAGGCCCCCTCTACGAGCAGTACTTC.

The V and J genes are TRBV7-9 and TRBJ2-7, with 10 bases aligning to TRBD2. The CDR3 length is 14 residues. After removal of 6 bases from V and 4 bases from J, the junction contained 6 bases not matched to a gene. Germline lookup yields CDR1 SEHNR and CDR2 FQNEAQ (reference sequence). CDR3 in DNA: TGTGCCAGCAGTGAACCACTAGCGGGATACGAGCAGTACTTC. Its translation: CASSEPLAGYEQYF.

This chain connects TRBV4-1 to TRBJ1-6; 7 bases line up with TRBD1. CDR1 and CDR2 (germline): MGHRA, YSYEKL. CDR3 length equals 15 residues. V lost 3 bases, J lost 8 bases, and 7 bases stayed unmatched. The CDR3: CASSHTGAADSPLHF. CDR3 in DNA: TGCGCCAGCAGCCACACAGGGGCCGCAGATTCACCCCTCCACTTT.

The chain links TRBV4-3 to TRBJ1-2, with 7 bases that match TRBD1. Germline V gives CDR1 LGHNA, CDR2 YSLEER. J gave up 4 bases and V 0 bases, and 5 bases lay outside the gene matches. CDR3 length: 15 amino acids. CDR3 region: CASSQEVTGFYGYTF. DNA for the CDR3: TGCGCCAGCAGCCAAGAGGTGACAGGGTTCTATGGCTACACCTTC.

This clone turned up a few times. The chain recombines TRBV4-1 with TRBJ2-7; 7 nucleotides line up with TRBD1. The CDR3 spans 16 residues. The germline gives CDR1 MGHRA, CDR2 YSYEKL. V trimming: 3 bases; J trimming: 0 bases; junction bases outside the gene matches: 8. The CDR3 bases are TGCGCCAGCAGCCAGAGCCGGGACAGCTTCTCCTACGAGCAGTACTTC. Translating gives CASSQSRDSFSYEQYF.

The V and J genes are TRBV5-1 and TRBJ2-6; 11 bases agree with TRBD1. J gave up 0 bases and V 8 bases, and 10 bases lay outside the gene matches. Germline lookup yields CDR1 SGHRS and CDR2 YFSETQ. This CDR3 region has 18 residues. CDR3 sequence: CARPRTGTGGSGANVLTF. The CDR3 coding sequence is TGCGCCAGGCCTCGGACCGGGACAGGGGGCTCTGGGGCCAACGTCCTGACTTTC.

In DNA, the CDR3 is TGTGCCAGCAGCACAGGGGGCACTGAAGCTTTCTTT. Its translation is CASSTGGTEAFF. The rearrangement links TRBV6-6 to TRBJ1-1; 8 nucleotides agree with TRBD1. The length of the CDR3 is 12 residues. The V and J ends lost 6 bases and 4 bases, in that order; junction bases with no gene match: 1. The germline V gene has CDR1 MNHNY and CDR2 SVGAGI (reference sequence).

This clone has more than one count but fewer than ten. This chain connects TRBV7-3 to TRBJ2-1; D remains ambiguous. There are 13 residues in the CDR3. Trimming took off 3 bases at V and 6 bases at J, with 9 bases between the two ends. CDR1 and CDR2 (germline): SGHTA, FQGTGA. The CDR3 DNA reads TGTGCCAGCAGCTTCTCGGGTGGCAATGAGCAGTTCTTC. Protein: CASSFSGGNEQFF.

CDR3 sequence: CASSVGGLANEQYF. The CDR3 coding sequence is TGTGCCAGCAGCGTAGGAGGACTCGCTAACGAGCAGTACTTC. V usage is TRBV9 and J usage is TRBJ2-7, with a possible D match to TRBD2 (5 bases). V lost 0 bases and J lost 5, with 12 bases in between. The V gene's germline CDR1 is SGDLS and CDR2 YYNGEE. The CDR3 is 14 amino acids.

In DNA form, the CDR3 reads TGTGCCAGCAGCCCTAGTGGTCCCGATGAGCAGTTCTTC. Encoded protein: CASSPSGPDEQFF. This chain connects TRBV7-7 to TRBJ2-1; D call uncertain. The CDR3 runs to 13 residues. CDR1 SSHAT and CDR2 FNYEAQ come from the germline V gene (reference sequence). Trimming stripped 5 bases from V and 8 bases from J, with 13 bases between.

The chain uses TRBV6-4 and TRBJ2-1; D may be TRBD1 (5 bases). V gave up 0 bases and J gave up 2 bases, with 5 bases separating them. The germline V gene encodes CDR1 MRHNA and CDR2 SNTAGT. CDR3 size: 14 residues. The CDR3 DNA reads as TGTGCCAGCAGTGACTCGACAGCCTACAATGAGCAGTTCTTC. It is translated as CASSDSTAYNEQFF.

The J gene is TRBJ1-1, the V gene TRBV7-5. TRBV7-5 is a pseudogene. The CDR3 length is 14 residues. The CDR3 nucleotides read TGTGCCAGCAGCCCGCGTTTGTCTTCCACTGAAGCTTTCTTT. Its translation is CASSPRLSSTEAFF.

The CDR3 DNA follows: TGCGCCAGCAGCTTGAGTTCAGGGTCCGACGAAAAACTGTTTTTT. Translated, it gives CASSLSSGSDEKLFF. The V and J genes are TRBV5-1 and TRBJ1-4; a possible D gene is TRBD1 (5 bases). This CDR3 has 15 amino acids. Germline V lookup: CDR1 SGHRS, CDR2 YFSETQ. Trimming left V 1 base short and J 8 bases short, with 15 bases between.

This clone was seen once. The rearrangement links TRBV29-1 to TRBJ1-1; the match to TRBD1 covers 8 bases. The V gene end was trimmed by 4 bases and the J gene end by 5 bases; junction bases not matched to a gene: 3. There are 12 residues in the CDR3. Germline values: CDR1 SQVTM, CDR2 ANQGSEA. The CDR3 sequence: CSVGQGRTEAFF. CDR3 coding DNA: TGCAGCGTTGGACAGGGGAGGACTGAAGCTTTCTTT.

The J gene is TRBJ2-7, the V gene TRBV28; 16 bases fit TRBD2. The CDR3 totals 16 residues. After removal of 3 bases from V and 6 bases from J, the junction contained 5 bases not matched to a gene. Germline assignment: CDR1 MDHEN and CDR2 SYDVKM. The DNA of the CDR3 is TGTGCCAGCAGTTTTGGGACTAGCGGGAGGGCCCGCGAGCAGTACTTC. Translated: CASSFGTSGRAREQYF.

This clone was counted a few times. The V gene is TRBV9, the J gene TRBJ2-1, with D possibly matching TRBD2 (6 bases). Trimming left V 4 bases short and J 5 bases short, with 25 bases between. Germline lookup yields CDR1 SGDLS and CDR2 YYNGEE. This CDR3 is 18 amino acids long. CDR3 residues: CASSQVSEAGLPHNEQFF. The CDR3 DNA reads TGTGCCAGCAGCCAAGTTTCCGAAGCGGGCCTACCCCACAATGAGCAGTTCTTC.

The chain uses TRBV25-1 and TRBJ1-1, with unresolved D. The V gene lost 1 base and the J gene lost 4 bases, with 1 base spanning the gap. This CDR3 spans 11 amino acids. CDR1 MGHDK and CDR2 SYGVNS come from the germline V gene. In DNA form, the CDR3 reads TGTGCCAGCAGTGAATCCACTGAAGCTTTCTTT. Its protein is CASSESTEAFF. The full variable domain, in which reference TRBV25-1 and TRBJ1-1 provide the parts outside the CDR3, is EADIYQTPRYLVIGTGKKITLECSQTMGHDKMYWYQQDPGMELHLIHYSYGVNSTEKGDLSSESTVSRIRTEHFPLTLESARPSHTSQYLCASSESTEAFFGQGTRLTVV.

This clone has only a few counts. V and J are TRBV7-8 and TRBJ2-6, with D maybe TRBD2 (5 bases). Germline V lookup: CDR1 SGHVS, CDR2 FQNEAQ. Trimming stripped 1 base from V and 0 bases from J, with 13 bases between. CDR3 length: 18 amino acids. DNA for the CDR3: TGTGCCAGCAGCTTAGGGCAGCGGACTCTCTCTGGGGCCAACGTCCTGACTTTC. Translating it yields CASSLGQRTLSGANVLTF. The variable domain in full, with the rest retrieved from reference TRBV7-8 and TRBJ2-6, is GAGVSQSPRYKVAKRGQDVALRCDPISGHVSLFWYQQALGQGPEFLTYFQNEAQLDKSGLPSDRFFAERPEGSVSTLKIQRTQQEDSAVYLCASSLGQRTLSGANVLTFGAGSRLTVL.